Below, 29 T cell receptor beta chains from the same sample are listed, as sequenced in a study of T cells in Graves' hyperthyroidism and ophthalmopathy. Template material for amplifying TCR beta CDR3 regions consisted of RNA transcripts. TCR CDR3 regions were first amplified by RT-PCR with HTBI primers. TCRdb reprocessed the multiplex PCR reads via MiXCR and lists one record per CDR3 protein. The sample has around 350,000 distinct CDR3 sequences; under 20% are singletons. The specimen was blood. The receptors derive from a woman aged 18-30 years with Graves' hyperthyroidism.

This clonotype has a count of ten or more. V usage is TRBV29-1 and J usage is TRBJ1-1; possibly TRBD1 for D (5 bases). Trimming took 6 bases from V and 2 from J, leaving 7 bases between them. CDR1 and CDR2 from the germline V gene are SQVTM and ANQGSEA. The CDR3 covers 11 residues. This CDR3 reads CSVQGNTEAFF. The CDR3 DNA reads as TGCAGCGTCCAGGGTAACACTGAAGCTTTCTTT.

The CDR3: CASSQGVGGLARKKTEAFF. CDR3 sequence (DNA): TGCGCCAGCAGCCAAGGAGTGGGCGGCTTAGCCCGGAAGAAAACTGAAGCTTTCTTT. The chain employs TRBV4-1 and TRBJ1-1; the D is unclear. Germline V gives CDR1 MGHRA, CDR2 YSYEKL. CDR3 size: 19 residues. V lost 1 base and J lost 5, with 26 bases in between.

J is TRBJ1-2 and V is TRBV24-1; no clear D gene. Trimming took off 5 bases at V and 5 bases at J, with 8 bases between the two ends. The CDR3 runs to 12 residues. CDR1 is KGHDR, CDR2 SFDVKD, per germline. CDR3 nucleotides: TGTGCCACCAGTGGCGGGGTGTATGGCTACACCTTC. This codes for CATSGGVYGYTF.

This clonotype was detected many times. CDR3 bases: TGTGCCAGCAGTCATGCGGGAACTGAAGCTTTCTTT. Amino acids: CASSHAGTEAFF. J is TRBJ1-1 and V is TRBV27; no clear D gene. This CDR3 is 12 amino acids long. Germline loops: CDR1 MNHEY, CDR2 SMNVEV (reference sequence). Trimming removed 5 bases at V and 5 bases at J, with 9 bases between.

This clonotype has ten or more counts. The chain recombines TRBV7-3 with TRBJ1-1; TRBD1 is a possible D gene (5 bases). This CDR3 is built from 15 residues. Germline V lookup: CDR1 SGHTA, CDR2 FQGTGA. Trimming pared 2 bases from V and 1 base from J, leaving 11 bases between. The CDR3 spells CASSLHGGSNTEAFF. In nucleotides, the CDR3 is TGTGCCAGCAGCTTACACGGGGGATCGAACACTGAAGCTTTCTTT.

This clonotype has just one count. The chain couples TRBV6-5 to TRBJ2-5, with TRBD1 as a possible D gene (6 bases). This CDR3 has 17 amino acids. The germline V gene encodes CDR1 MNHEY and CDR2 SVGAGI. The V and J ends lost 2 bases and 1 base respectively, with 17 bases between them. The CDR3 sequence is CASSYASGVVGQETQYF. CDR3 nucleotide sequence: TGTGCCAGCAGTTACGCCTCAGGGGTGGTAGGCCAAGAGACCCAGTACTTC.

Ten or more counts support this clonotype. The chain links TRBV27 to TRBJ2-7, with D tentatively TRBD1 or TRBD2 (5 bases each). Germline lookup yields CDR1 MNHEY and CDR2 SMNVEV (reference sequence). Trimming left V 5 bases short and J 6 bases short, with 23 bases between. This CDR3 is built from 16 residues. This chain's CDR3 is CASSPHFRDPRFEQYF. CDR3 in DNA: TGTGCCAGCAGTCCCCACTTCCGGGACCCAAGATTCGAGCAGTACTTC.

This clonotype was seen a few times. The chain couples TRBV5-1 to TRBJ2-2, with D hard to call. The CDR3 has 14 amino acids. Per germline, CDR1 SGHRS and CDR2 YFSETQ. Trimming cost V 3 bases and J 4 bases, with 10 bases left between them. The CDR3 loop reads CASSSRTITGELFF. In DNA, the CDR3 is TGCGCCAGCAGCTCCCGGACCATCACCGGGGAGCTGTTTTTT.

The chain joins TRBV5-1 to TRBJ1-1; D ambiguous. In germline, CDR1 is SGHRS, CDR2 YFSETQ. The V and J ends lost 3 bases and 2 bases respectively, with 11 bases between them. This CDR3 is built from 14 residues. The DNA for the CDR3 is TGCGCCAGCAGCTGGGCTCGGGGTAACACTGAAGCTTTCTTT. The encoded protein is CASSWARGNTEAFF.

The chain is built from TRBV5-4 and TRBJ1-1; 7 bases agree with TRBD1. After removal of 9 bases from V and 6 bases from J, the junction contained 17 bases not matched to a gene. The germline CDR1 and CDR2 sequences are SGHNT and YYREEE (reference sequence). The CDR3 totals 15 residues. This CDR3 reads CANRPRTGLLAEAFF. The CDR3 DNA sequence: TGTGCCAACAGACCCAGGACAGGATTATTAGCTGAAGCTTTCTTT.

This clonotype has ten or more counts. CDR3 sequence reads: CATSTARGTGETQYF. CDR3 coding DNA: TGTGCCACCAGCACAGCTCGGGGCACGGGGGAGACCCAGTACTTC. The J gene is TRBJ2-5, the V gene TRBV15; D assignment may be TRBD1 or TRBD2 (5 bases each). CDR1 is LNHNV and CDR2 is YYDKDF in the germline V gene (reference sequence). Deletions cut 4 bases from V and 5 bases from J, with 17 bases between. The CDR3 runs to 15 residues.

This clonotype was detected many times. The chain recombines TRBV6-5 with TRBJ2-5; no clear D. The CDR3 length is 14 residues. Germline values: CDR1 MNHEY, CDR2 SVGAGI. The ends were cut back, 0 bases at V and 3 bases at J, with 8 bases in the middle. CDR3 DNA: TGTGCCAGCAGTTACTCGTGGCTAGAAGAGACCCAGTACTTC. Its translation is CASSYSWLEETQYF.

This chain joins TRBV28 and TRBJ2-5; tentatively, D is TRBD1 (5 bases). Germline V gene lookup returns CDR1 MDHEN and CDR2 SYDVKM. The V end lost 7 bases, the J end lost 7 bases, and 16 bases lay between the germline ends. This CDR3 contains 13 residues. CDR3 sequence (DNA): TGTGCCAGCACAGGGTTCTTGCGGTGGACCCAGTACTTC. Translated, it gives CASTGFLRWTQYF.

The chain has TRBV12-3 or TRBV12-4 and TRBJ1-2, with D maybe TRBD1 (6 bases). CDR3 length equals 16 residues. Trimming took off 3 bases at V and 6 bases at J, with 20 bases between the two ends. The CDR3 nucleotides read TGTGCCAGCAGTTTGTCCCGACTACCGAGGGGGAATGGCTACACCTTC. Amino acid sequence: CASSLSRLPRGNGYTF.

Many counts were recorded for this clonotype. The V gene is TRBV28, the J gene TRBJ2-7, with TRBD2 as a possible D gene (6 bases). V was pared by 4 bases and J by 2 bases, with 21 bases between. This CDR3 contains 17 residues. Germline V gene data show CDR1 as MDHEN and CDR2 as SYDVKM. The CDR3 sequence: CASSSGRTALATYEQYF. CDR3 coding DNA: TGTGCCAGCAGTTCTGGAAGGACGGCTCTAGCGACCTACGAGCAGTACTTC.

This clonotype was observed at least ten times. V usage is TRBV6-2 or TRBV6-3 and J usage is TRBJ2-7; 7 bases map to TRBD1. CDR1 MNHEY and CDR2 SVGEGT come from the germline V gene. This CDR3 spans 14 amino acids. V shed 6 bases and J 3 bases; nucleotides not matched to a gene: 8. This chain's CDR3 is CASRISGTVYEQYF. The CDR3 DNA reads TGTGCCAGCAGAATATCCGGGACAGTCTACGAGCAGTACTTC.

The CDR3 reads CASSTNSGYQETQYF. CDR3 sequence (DNA): TGCGCCAGCAGCACTAATAGCGGGTACCAAGAGACCCAGTACTTC. The V gene is TRBV5-1, the J gene TRBJ2-5, with 7 bases matching TRBD2. The ends lost 4 bases at V and 0 bases at J; junction bases unmatched: 6. This CDR3 contains 15 residues. The V gene's germline CDR1 is SGHRS and CDR2 YFSETQ.

The sample holds many counts of this clonotype. The V call is TRBV2, the J call TRBJ1-5; D not certain. The V end lost 0 bases, the J end lost 3 bases, and 9 bases lay between the germline ends. Germline CDR1 is SNHLY and CDR2 is FYNNEI. CDR3 size: 15 residues. The DNA for the CDR3 is TGTGCCAGCAGTGAAGCAGGGCGGTCCAATCAGCCCCAGCATTTT. Translated: CASSEAGRSNQPQHF.

This clonotype was observed many times. The chain recombines TRBV6-5 with TRBJ2-7; D is uncertain. Germline CDR1 and CDR2: MNHEY and SVGAGI. Trimming left V 2 bases short and J 0 bases short, with 8 bases between. The CDR3 spans 14 residues. CDR3 in DNA: TGTGCCAGCAGTTACGTGGCTCTCTCCTACGAGCAGTACTTC. It codes for CASSYVALSYEQYF.

This clonotype was seen only a few times. This chain links TRBV27 with TRBJ2-2; 7 bases align to TRBD2. The junction had 1 base not matched to a gene; V was cut back by 2 bases and J by 7 bases. CDR1 is MNHEY, CDR2 SMNVEV, per germline (reference sequence). The CDR3 runs 13 residues. CDR3: CASSLRGDGELFF. The CDR3 nucleotides are TGTGCCAGCAGTTTACGGGGGGACGGGGAGCTGTTTTTT.

This clonotype was observed at least ten times. The chain joins TRBV24-1 to TRBJ1-1; 10 nucleotides line up with TRBD1. V shed 5 bases, J shed 6 bases, and the junction held 2 bases outside the gene matches. Germline V gene lookup returns CDR1 KGHDR and CDR2 SFDVKD. The CDR3 has 13 residues. The CDR3 loop reads CATSGDRGAEAFF. The DNA of the CDR3 is TGTGCCACCAGTGGGGACAGGGGAGCTGAAGCTTTCTTT.

This clonotype was observed many times. The chain uses TRBV5-1 and TRBJ2-2; 8 nucleotides align to TRBD1. The CDR3 is made up of 15 amino acids. The germline CDR1 and CDR2 sequences are SGHRS and YFSETQ. V gave up 2 bases and J gave up 3 bases; unmatched junction bases: 3. The chain's CDR3 is CASSFDRGHTGELFF. DNA of the CDR3: TGCGCCAGCAGCTTTGACAGGGGTCACACCGGGGAGCTGTTTTTT.

This clonotype was recorded at least ten times. The CDR3 is CASSLVAVGEQYF. CDR3 nucleotide sequence: TGTGCCAGCAGTTTAGTTGCTGTGGGGGAGCAGTACTTC. J is TRBJ2-7 and V is TRBV12-3 or TRBV12-4, with unresolved D. CDR3 length: 13 residues. Trimming took 1 base from V and 7 from J, leaving 11 bases between them.

As for this clonotype: Being one base from a much bigger clone, this may be a read error. The gene calls are TRBV2 and TRBJ1-1, with D perhaps TRBD1 (5 bases). CDR1 is SNHLY, CDR2 FYNNEI, per germline. This CDR3 contains 14 residues. The CDR3 reads CSSSGGGENTEAFF. CDR3 nucleotides: TGTTCCAGCAGTGGGGGTGGGGAGAACACTGAAGCTTTCTTT. Looking up the rest from reference TRBV2 and TRBJ1-1 gives the full variable domain: EPEVTQTPSHQVTQMGQEVILRCVPISNHLYFYWYRQILGQKVEFLVSFYNNEISEKSEIFDDQFSVERPDGSNFTLKIRSTKLEDSAMYFCSSSGGGENTEAFFGQGTRLTVV.

This clonotype showed up many times. V gene TRBV2 combines with J gene TRBJ1-1, with D unresolved. The germline V gene has CDR1 SNHLY and CDR2 FYNNEI. The CDR3 contains 13 residues. Trimming removed 2 bases at V and 7 bases at J, with 11 bases between. In DNA, the CDR3 is TGTGCCAGCAGTGAAAGGTTTGGCGGTGAAGCTTTCTTT. As protein: CASSERFGGEAFF. Full variable domain (remainder filled in from reference TRBV2 and TRBJ1-1): EPEVTQTPSHQVTQMGQEVILRCVPISNHLYFYWYRQILGQKVEFLVSFYNNEISEKSEIFDDQFSVERPDGSNFTLKIRSTKLEDSAMYFCASSERFGGEAFFGQGTRLTVV.

There are many counts of this clonotype. V usage is TRBV28 and J usage is TRBJ1-3, with D maybe TRBD1 (5 bases). Trimming cost V 4 bases and J 4 bases, with 14 bases left between them. The CDR3 totals 15 residues. Germline V gene sequence: CDR1 MDHEN, CDR2 SYDVKM. The CDR3 region is CASSSGDFTGNTIYF. CDR3 in DNA: TGTGCCAGCAGTTCCGGGGACTTCACAGGAAACACCATATATTTT.

The chain has TRBV24-1 and TRBJ2-2; 9 positions agree with TRBD1. CDR3 size: 16 residues. V lost 3 bases and J lost 4; bases outside the gene matches: 5. Germline values: CDR1 KGHDR, CDR2 SFDVKD. CDR3 DNA sequence: TGTGCCACCAGTGATCCGGGACAGGGACTCACCGGGGAGCTGTTTTTT. Its protein product is CATSDPGQGLTGELFF.

The V call is TRBV6-5, the J call TRBJ2-5; TRBD2 agrees at 15 bases. The CDR3 extends over 18 amino acids. V shed 3 bases, J shed 1 base, and the junction held 6 bases outside the gene matches. Germline loops: CDR1 MNHEY, CDR2 SVGAGI. For the CDR3, the DNA is TGTGCCAGCAGTTATTTTAGGACTAGCGGGAGGGCCCAAGAGACCCAGTACTTC. It specifies CASSYFRTSGRAQETQYF.

This clonotype appeared many times. The J gene is TRBJ1-1, the V gene TRBV12-3 or TRBV12-4; no definite D call. Trimming removed 1 base at V and 6 bases at J, with 9 bases between. The CDR3 length is 13 residues. In DNA, the CDR3 is TGTGCCAGCAGTTTAGGCGGCGCGGCTGAAGCTTTCTTT. Translation: CASSLGGAAEAFF.